The T cell receptor (beta chain) under discussion was sequenced for a study of cytomegalovirus exposure and HLA in healthy donors. This CDR3 is 18 amino acids long. The junction had 18 bases not matched to a gene; V was cut back by 4 bases and J by 7 bases. Per germline, CDR1 SGHRS and CDR2 YFSETQ. The PCR had 60 Vbeta and 13 Jbeta primers. TCRdb's copy holds only in-frame clones and misses some; the assay was immunoSEQ multiplex PCR. The table records 140,000 to 150,000 clones, 72% of them present only once. The chain recombines TRBV5-1 with TRBJ2-1, with 9 bases aligning to TRBD2. The receptor's source is a middle-aged man in good health and CMV-seronegative. Sequencing was carried out using PBMCs. Written as DNA, the CDR3 is TGCGCCAGCAGCCCTATTTTCGGCGGGAGGGCCGTTGGGAATGAGCAGTTCTTC. It translates to CASSPIFGGRAVGNEQFF.